This T cell receptor (beta chain) was retrieved from a study of blood T cell repertoires in COVID-19. Study details: COVID-19 samples from acute and convalescent phases originated in the United States, Italy and Spain. PBMCs, B-cell-depleted T cells, or T cells provided the cDNA or gDNA that made up the material.

In the authors' workflow: Amplified reference gene primers provided the basis for estimating nucleated cell counts. Assay: immunoSEQ multiplex PCR; the TCRdb copy retains only in-frame clones and omits some. Clonal size and the V and J genes are those of that table, whereas D and trimming came from the DNA. This table holds about 210,000 clones, just under 90% found once. The CDR3 runs 15 residues. Unmatched junction bases numbered 8, after V lost 5 bases and J lost 5 bases. In germline, CDR1 is SEHNR, CDR2 FQNEAQ (reference sequence). This clone appeared many times. The gene calls are TRBV7-9 and TRBJ1-2; TRBD1 agrees at 10 bases. Sequenced: peripheral blood. This receptor was identified in a man aged 60-69 years who had recovered from COVID-19. The CDR3 sequence is CASSPRQGAWYGYTF. Here the CDR3 DNA reads TGTGCCAGCAGCCCGCGACAGGGGGCATGGTATGGCTACACCTTC.